The 26 T cell receptor beta chains below come from one sample, sequenced in a study of radiotherapy plus CTLA-4 blockade in lung cancer. Sequencing was performed with immunoSEQ multiplex PCR; in TCRdb, only in-frame clones are kept and a portion is missing. The sample records 55,000 to 65,000 clones, around four fifths being singletons. The material sequenced was peripheral blood, taken from a patient treated with radiotherapy plus ipilimumab. The receptors stem from a human donor with non-small cell lung cancer who had a partial response to radiotherapy plus ipilimumab.

V and J are TRBV2 and TRBJ1-4, with 8 nucleotides matching TRBD1. Germline-derived CDR1 and CDR2 are SNHLY and FYNNEI. CDR3 size: 13 residues. V dropped 9 bases and J dropped 7; count of bases not matched to a gene: 7. The CDR3 DNA is TGTGCCAGTGACAGGGGATCGAGTGAAAAACTGTTTTTT. Translating gives CASDRGSSEKLFF.

This clone was observed a handful of times. The V call is TRBV4-1, the J call TRBJ1-5, with a tentative D call TRBD1 (5 bases). Trimming removed 1 base at V and 2 bases at J, with 9 bases between. From germline, CDR1 is MGHRA and CDR2 YSYEKL. CDR3 length equals 15 residues. Here the CDR3 DNA reads TGCGCCAGCAGCCAAGCCGACAGCCGCAATCAGCCCCAGCATTTT. Translated: CASSQADSRNQPQHF.

The gene calls are TRBV25-1 and TRBJ1-3, with TRBD1 matching 10 bases. The J segment lost 1 base and the V segment lost 11 bases, leaving 11 bases of the junction unmatched. Looked up from germline, CDR1 is MGHDK and CDR2 is SYGVNS. The CDR3 totals 16 residues. This chain's CDR3 is CAGQGGPSGSGNTIYF. CDR3 DNA: TGTGCCGGACAGGGGGGACCCTCAGGATCTGGAAACACCATATATTTT.

The gene calls are TRBV6-5 and TRBJ2-1; 8 bases agree with TRBD2. This CDR3 has 12 residues. Germline trimming cut 4 bases from V and 12 bases from J; bases unmatched to any gene: 5. The germline gives CDR1 MNHEY, CDR2 SVGAGI. DNA for the CDR3: TGTGCCAGCAGTTTTAGCGGGGCGGGGCAGTTCTTC. The encoded protein is CASSFSGAGQFF.

V is TRBV7-2 and J is TRBJ2-7; 8 bases are a match to TRBD1. The CDR3 has 18 residues. The V and J ends lost 5 bases and 0 bases, in that order; junction bases with no gene match: 15. Germline-derived CDR1 and CDR2 are SGHTA and FQGNSA. The CDR3 spells CASSGPGQDATSSYEQYF. DNA of the CDR3: TGTGCCAGCAGCGGACCGGGACAGGACGCTACCAGCTCCTACGAGCAGTACTTC.

This clone was seen a few times. The chain has TRBV5-1 and TRBJ1-4; a weak D match, TRBD1 (6 bases). This CDR3 region has 15 residues. V shed 5 bases and J shed 4 bases, with 15 bases lying between them. The V gene's germline CDR1 is SGHRS and CDR2 YFSETQ. For the CDR3, the DNA is TGCGCCAGCAGGGGCGACAGGAAGGTTAATGAAAAACTGTTTTTT. This sequence encodes CASRGDRKVNEKLFF.

The chain joins TRBV6-1 to TRBJ1-2; D perhaps matches TRBD1 (5 bases). The CDR3 spans 16 residues. Trimming removed 2 bases from V and 5 bases from J, with 18 bases in between. Germline V CDR1 and CDR2: MNHNS, SASEGT. CDR3 in DNA: TGTGCCAGCAGTGAATCCGGTCGGGGGACGGTTTATGGCTACACCTTC. Protein sequence: CASSESGRGTVYGYTF.

The chain uses TRBV4-2 and TRBJ2-1; 9 bases map to TRBD1. The CDR3 is 16 amino acids. Germline CDR1 LGHNA, CDR2 YNFKEQ. With V trimmed by 0 bases and J by 8 bases, 8 bases remained unmatched. For the CDR3, the DNA is TGTGCCAGCAGCCAAGATCCTCGGGACAGGGTACATGAGCAGTTCTTC. It is translated as CASSQDPRDRVHEQFF.

V is TRBV5-1 and J is TRBJ2-1, with D perhaps TRBD1 (7 bases). Germline CDR1 SGHRS, CDR2 YFSETQ. The length of the CDR3 is 18 residues. V was clipped by 1 base and J by 6 bases, with 23 bases between them. The chain's CDR3 is CASSLRTGGGRTANEQFF. DNA for the CDR3: TGCGCCAGCAGCTTGCGGACAGGAGGGGGTCGAACAGCCAATGAGCAGTTCTTC. The full variable domain, with the rest looked up from reference TRBV5-1 and TRBJ2-1, is KAGVTQTPRYLIKTRGQQVTLSCSPISGHRSVSWYQQTPGQGLQFLFEYFSETQRNKGNFPGRFSGRQFSNSRSEMNVSTLELGDSALYLCASSLRTGGGRTANEQFFGPGTRLTVL.

The chain uses TRBV2 and TRBJ2-6; a possible D gene is TRBD1 (5 bases). Germline V gene sequence: CDR1 SNHLY, CDR2 FYNNEI. The CDR3 totals 15 residues. Trimming left V 7 bases short and J 0 bases short, with 10 bases between. The CDR3 here is CASKKQDSGANVLTF. The CDR3 region has the DNA TGTGCCAGCAAAAAACAGGACTCTGGGGCCAACGTCCTGACTTTC.

The rearrangement uses TRBV5-1 and TRBJ2-7; D is perhaps TRBD2 (6 bases). Trimming removed 4 bases at V and 7 bases at J, with 15 bases between. The CDR3 sequence is 13 residues long. The V gene's germline CDR1 is SGHRS and CDR2 YFSETQ. The CDR3 here is CASSPGLGKEQYF. The CDR3 DNA reads as TGCGCCAGCAGCCCGGGACTGGGAAAGGAGCAGTACTTC. Based on the CDR3 plus reference TRBV5-1 and TRBJ2-7, the full variable domain is KAGVTQTPRYLIKTRGQQVTLSCSPISGHRSVSWYQQTPGQGLQFLFEYFSETQRNKGNFPGRFSGRQFSNSRSEMNVSTLELGDSALYLCASSPGLGKEQYFGPGTRLTVT.

The chain carries TRBV9 and TRBJ1-4; D not resolved. The germline V and J ends were trimmed by 0 bases and 7 bases, with 10 bases remaining between them. This CDR3 contains 14 residues. Per germline, CDR1 SGDLS and CDR2 YYNGEE. The CDR3 DNA reads as TGTGCCAGCAGCGTAGGCGGATTACCTGAAAAACTGTTTTTT. Translated: CASSVGGLPEKLFF.

This chain links TRBV6-5 with TRBJ1-2; D is ambiguous. The length of the CDR3 is 12 residues. With 5 bases removed from V and 2 bases from J, the gap between germline ends came to 6 bases. From germline, CDR1 is MNHEY and CDR2 SVGAGI. Here the CDR3 reads CASSQKNYGYTF. For the CDR3, the DNA is TGTGCCAGCAGTCAGAAGAACTATGGCTACACCTTC.

V is TRBV11-3 and J is TRBJ2-2, with D perhaps TRBD2 (6 bases). Looked up from germline, CDR1 is SGHNT and CDR2 is YENEEA. The CDR3 has 15 residues. The ends were cut back, 4 bases at V and 2 bases at J, with 11 bases in the middle. The CDR3 bases are TGTGCCAGCAGCTCGGACTACCCAAACACCGGGGAGCTGTTTTTT. Translating it yields CASSSDYPNTGELFF.

J is TRBJ2-1 and V is TRBV6-5; a weak D match, TRBD2 (6 bases). The V end was cut by 0 bases, the J end by 10 bases, with 16 bases between. Germline V gene lookup returns CDR1 MNHEY and CDR2 SVGAGI. This CDR3 has 15 residues. CDR3 nucleotide sequence: TGTGCCAGCAGTTACTCTGAGACTAGGCTTCGAGAGCAGTTCTTC. Residues: CASSYSETRLREQFF.

The rearrangement links TRBV28 to TRBJ2-1; TRBD1 is a possible D gene (6 bases). The V and J ends lost 10 bases and 6 bases respectively, with 16 bases between them. The V gene's germline CDR1 is MDHEN and CDR2 SYDVKM. CDR3 length: 13 amino acids. This CDR3 reads CAIHPGTSNEQFF. The CDR3 DNA reads TGTGCCATCCACCCAGGGACAAGCAATGAGCAGTTCTTC.

This clone was found once. This chain joins TRBV2 and TRBJ2-7, with TRBD1 matching over 9 bases. Germline CDR1 SNHLY, CDR2 FYNNEI. The CDR3 is 15 residues long. V lost 6 bases, J lost 3 bases, and 9 bases stayed unmatched. The CDR3 DNA is TGTGCCAGCAGCCTAACAGGGGGCCGGGGCTACGAGCAGTACTTC. This sequence encodes CASSLTGGRGYEQYF.

This rearrangement joins TRBV6-5 to TRBJ2-7; D unresolved. V lost 0 bases and J lost 4, with 7 bases in between. Germline lookup yields CDR1 MNHEY and CDR2 SVGAGI. The length of the CDR3 is 13 residues. The CDR3 region is CASSYSALYEQYF. As DNA, the CDR3 is TGTGCCAGCAGTTACTCGGCCCTGTACGAGCAGTACTTC.

The chain joins TRBV7-3 to TRBJ2-5, with TRBD2 matching 9 bases. CDR1 and CDR2 from the germline V gene are SGHTA and FQGTGA. The CDR3 totals 15 residues. V shed 1 base, J shed 1 base, and the junction held 1 base outside the gene matches. Written as DNA, the CDR3 is TGTGCCAGCAGCTTAAGCGGGGGGGCCCAAGAGACCCAGTACTTC. It codes for CASSLSGGAQETQYF. Full variable domain (outside the CDR3, taken from reference TRBV7-3 and TRBJ2-5): GAGVSQTPSNKVTEKGKYVELRCDPISGHTALYWYRQSLGQGPEFLIYFQGTGAADDSGLPNDRFFAVRPEGSVSTLKIQRTERGDSAVYLCASSLSGGAQETQYFGPGTRLLVL.

The J gene is TRBJ2-3, the V gene TRBV5-4, with D perhaps matching TRBD2 (6 bases). Looked up from germline, CDR1 is SGHNT and CDR2 is YYREEE (reference sequence). Trimming took off 3 bases at V and 10 bases at J, with 15 bases between the two ends. The CDR3 sequence is 13 residues long. The CDR3 sequence is CASSSPEGFAQYF. CDR3 sequence (DNA): TGTGCCAGCAGCTCTCCGGAGGGGTTCGCGCAGTATTTT.

This clone was picked up a small number of times. The chain recombines TRBV5-1 with TRBJ1-4, with TRBD1 matching over 7 bases. The CDR3 sequence is 13 residues long. Trimming cost V 6 bases and J 6 bases; bases outside gene matches: 5. The V gene's germline CDR1 is SGHRS and CDR2 YFSETQ. CDR3 region: CASKTGLDEKLFF. CDR3 nucleotides: TGCGCCAGCAAGACAGGGCTGGATGAAAAACTGTTTTTT. Complete variable domain (other parts from reference TRBV5-1 and TRBJ1-4): KAGVTQTPRYLIKTRGQQVTLSCSPISGHRSVSWYQQTPGQGLQFLFEYFSETQRNKGNFPGRFSGRQFSNSRSEMNVSTLELGDSALYLCASKTGLDEKLFFGSGTQLSVL.

J is TRBJ2-7 and V is TRBV4-1, with TRBD1 matching 9 bases. The germline V gene has CDR1 MGHRA and CDR2 YSYEKL. J gave up 5 bases and V 1 base, and 9 bases lay outside the gene matches. CDR3 length: 16 amino acids. The CDR3 DNA reads TGCGCCAGCAGCCAAGGAACCGGGACAGGGTGGAACGAGCAGTACTTC. Amino acid sequence: CASSQGTGTGWNEQYF.

This clone was seen only a few times. This chain links TRBV19 with TRBJ2-3; D not certain. The V and J ends lost 2 bases and 0 bases respectively, with 12 bases between them. CDR1 is LNHDA, CDR2 SQIVND, per germline (reference sequence). The CDR3 is made up of 16 amino acids. CDR3 loop: CASSINSHTSTDTQYF. The CDR3 region has the DNA TGTGCCAGTAGTATAAACAGTCACACTAGCACAGATACGCAGTATTTT.

This clone has only a few counts. V usage is TRBV5-4 and J usage is TRBJ1-1, with 9 bases aligning to TRBD1. There are 15 residues in the CDR3. CDR1 and CDR2 from the germline V gene are SGHNT and YYREEE (reference sequence). The V and J ends lost 5 bases and 1 base, in that order; junction bases with no gene match: 6. CDR3 region: CASSLTGGKNTEAFF. The CDR3 DNA sequence: TGTGCCAGCAGTTTGACAGGGGGTAAGAACACTGAAGCTTTCTTT.

The rearrangement links TRBV28 to TRBJ1-1, with D tentatively TRBD1 (6 bases). The CDR3 length is 15 residues. The germline gives CDR1 MDHEN, CDR2 SYDVKM. V gave up 8 bases and J gave up 4 bases, with 20 bases separating them. CDR3 sequence (DNA): TGTGCCAGCGTTGGAGGGGGGGTGGGGGGCACTGAAGCTTTCTTT. This sequence encodes CASVGGGVGGTEAFF.

The chain joins TRBV6-5 to TRBJ1-1; the D is unclear. The CDR3 is 15 amino acids. The germline V and J ends were trimmed by 7 bases and 5 bases, with 20 bases remaining between them. Germline CDR1 MNHEY, CDR2 SVGAGI. The CDR3 sequence: CASTRNSNSQTEAFF. CDR3 coding DNA: TGTGCCAGCACCCGTAACAGCAATTCACAAACTGAAGCTTTCTTT.